The rows below give T cell receptor beta chains drawn from one sample of a study of blood T cell repertoires in COVID-19. Assay: immunoSEQ multiplex PCR; the TCRdb copy retains only in-frame clones and omits some. In the table there are roughly 54,000 clones, approximately 87% of which are singletons. Sequenced input: peripheral blood. Receptor source: a woman between 55 and 75 years old with COVID-19, enrolled during active disease. The CDR3 runs from the conserved cysteine through the conserved F or W. The order of the fields is clone size, D gene, V gene, J gene, CDR3 DNA, CDR3 protein. D genes are given only for firm matches. A clone size is listed for some rows: how often the clone was seen (once, few, many), or a class if it is expanded.

>NA|TRBD2|TRBV11-3|TRBJ2-7
TGTGCCAGCAGTGAAACTAGCGCTTCCTACGAGCAGTACTTC
CASSETSASYEQYF
>NA|NA|TRBV4-1|TRBJ2-7
TGCGCCAGCAGCCAAGGAAGGGGAGGTGGCTACGAGCAGTACTTC
CASSQGRGGGYEQYF
>NA|TRBD1|TRBV19|TRBJ1-1
TGTGCCAGTGGACCGGGACAGAGGAGAACTGAAGCTTTCTTT
CASGPGQRRTEAFF
>NA|TRBD1|TRBV7-8|TRBJ1-6
TGTGCCAGCAGCGCCCGGACAGGGGGCCTTTCACCCCTCCACTTT
CASSARTGGLSPLHF
>NA|NA|TRBV11-3|TRBJ1-2
TGTGCCAGCAGCCTCGTTCGCGGGTATGGCTACACCTTC
CASSLVRGYGYTF
>NA|NA|TRBV30|TRBJ1-1
TGTGCCTGGACCTTGCGGGGTTTGACTGAAGCTTTCTTT
CAWTLRGLTEAFF
>NA|NA|TRBV2|TRBJ2-1
TGTGCCAGCAGTGAAGCAGACGCGTCCAAGCGGCATGAGCAGTTCTTC
CASSEADASKRHEQFF
>NA|NA|TRBV12-3/TRBV12-4|TRBJ1-3
TGTGCCAGCAGTTTCCCTTCTGGAAACACCATATATTTT
CASSFPSGNTIYF
>few|TRBD1|TRBV6-1|TRBJ2-7
TGTGCCAGCAGTGAAGCGGGTGCAGGGGGCCACGAGCAGTACTTC
CASSEAGAGGHEQYF
>NA|NA|TRBV21-1|TRBJ1-3
TGTGCCAGCAGCCCGCTAGGGACAGACTCTGGAAACACCATATATTTT
CASSPLGTDSGNTIYF
>NA|TRBD1|TRBV9|TRBJ2-7
TGTGCCAGCAGCCGAGGCCCGACAGGGGACTCCTACGAGCAGTACTTC
CASSRGPTGDSYEQYF
>once|TRBD2|TRBV6-5|TRBJ2-1
TGTGCCAGCAGAGCGGGAGTGGGCTACAATGAGCAGTTCTTC
CASRAGVGYNEQFF
>NA|TRBD1|TRBV27|TRBJ2-5
TGTGCCAGCAGAAACAAGCCTCCAGGACAGGGGAAGGAGACCCAGTACTTC
CASRNKPPGQGKETQYF
>NA|NA|TRBV18|TRBJ1-5
TGTGCCAGCTCACCAAATCTAGGGGACAATCAGCCCCAGCATTTT
CASSPNLGDNQPQHF
>NA|TRBD1|TRBV18|TRBJ1-1
TGTGCCAGCTCCCTCAAGGGGACAGGGGGCCTCACTGAAGCTTTCTTT
CASSLKGTGGLTEAFF
>once|NA|TRBV5-1|TRBJ1-1
TGCGCCAGCAGCTTGGCCGTGGGCTACAACACTGAAGCTTTCTTT
CASSLAVGYNTEAFF
>NA|TRBD1|TRBV15|TRBJ1-5
TGTGCCACCAGCAGCGACAGGGGGTACAATCAGCCCCAGCATTTT
CATSSDRGYNQPQHF
>NA|NA|TRBV5-5|TRBJ1-5
TGTGCCAGCAGCAAAACGGGCAGGGCGGTCCAGGGTCAGCCCCAGCATTTT
CASSKTGRAVQGQPQHF
>NA|TRBD1|TRBV19|TRBJ2-4
TGTGCCAGTAGTCCCCCGAGACAGGGACACATTCAGTACTTC
CASSPPRQGHIQYF
>NA|NA|TRBV5-1|TRBJ2-1
TGCGCCAGCAGCTTGGGACTAGGAGGTTGGAATGAGCAGTTCTTC
CASSLGLGGWNEQFF
>NA|NA|TRBV3-1/TRBV3-2|TRBJ1-5
TGTGCCAGCAGCTCGACAGGTAGTAGCAATCAGCCCCAGCATTTT
CASSSTGSSNQPQHF
>NA|TRBD1|TRBV10-3|TRBJ2-2
TGTGCCATCAGTGAGTCCGGGACAGCGGCCGGGGAGCTGTTTTTT
CAISESGTAAGELFF
>NA|TRBD2|TRBV27|TRBJ2-5
TGTGCCAGCACGACTCGGACTAGCGGGAAAGAGACCCAGTACTTC
CASTTRTSGKETQYF
>NA|TRBD1|TRBV2|TRBJ1-5
TGTGCCAGCAGAAGACAGGGTTGGCAGACCCAGCATTTT
CASRRQGWQTQHF
>NA|NA|TRBV9|TRBJ1-2
TGTGCCAGCAGCCGAGGGAGATTGGGCTACACCTTC
CASSRGRLGYTF
>NA|NA|TRBV12-3/TRBV12-4|TRBJ2-6
TGTGCCAGCAGCCGCTCTGGGGCCAACGTCCTGACTTTC
CASSRSGANVLTF
>NA|NA|TRBV10-3|TRBJ2-3
TGTGCCATCAGTGTTGGAGGGGGCACAGATACGCAGTATTTT
CAISVGGGTDTQYF
>once|TRBD1|TRBV11-3|TRBJ1-4
TGTGCCAGCAGCTTAGCAGGACAGGGGACGGGAAAACTGTTTTTT
CASSLAGQGTGKLFF
>few|TRBD2|TRBV10-1|TRBJ2-5
TGCGCCAGCAGTTCTAGCGGGACAACCCCCCAGTACTTC
CASSSSGTTPQYF
>NA|TRBD2|TRBV27|TRBJ2-3
TGTGCCAGCAGTTTATCTAGCGGGGGTGCAGATACGCAGTATTTT
CASSLSSGGADTQYF
>NA|NA|TRBV6-6|TRBJ1-5
TGTGCCAGCAGGGGAGGGGGTTCGGATCAGCCCCAGCATTTT
CASRGGGSDQPQHF
>NA|NA|TRBV11-2|TRBJ2-7
TGTGCCAGCAACCAGGGGGGCTACGAGCAGTACTTC
CASNQGGYEQYF
>NA|TRBD2|TRBV10-1|TRBJ2-3
TGCGCCAGCAGTGACCGGGGACTAGCGGGCACAGATACGCAGTATTTT
CASSDRGLAGTDTQYF
>NA|NA|TRBV7-9|TRBJ2-7
TGTGCCAGCAGCTTAGGGCCGACTGCTACGGGGCAGTACTTC
CASSLGPTATGQYF
>NA|NA|TRBV6-4|TRBJ1-6
TGTGCCAGCAGTGAAGCGCTATATAATTCACCCCTCCACTTT
CASSEALYNSPLHF
>NA|NA|TRBV2|TRBJ2-5
TGTGCCAGCCGCCCCCACGGCAGGGCGACCGGGACCCAGTACTTC
CASRPHGRATGTQYF
>NA|NA|TRBV21-1|TRBJ1-6
TGTGCCAGCAGCAAACCCCGGGACAGGGACCAAAAGGATCCCCTCCACTTT
CASSKPRDRDQKDPLHF
>NA|NA|TRBV7-9|TRBJ2-2
TGTGCCAGCAGCCCAAAACTGAGGACGAACACCGGGGAGCTGTTTTTT
CASSPKLRTNTGELFF
>large|NA|TRBV7-8|TRBJ2-7
TGTGCCAGCAGCCCGGACCCCTCGGGGTACGAGCAGTACTTC
CASSPDPSGYEQYF
>once|TRBD2|TRBV3-1/TRBV3-2|TRBJ2-5
TGTGCCAGCAGCCAAGGGCGGGAGACGAGGACCCAGTACTTC
CASSQGRETRTQYF